A selection of T cell receptor beta chains follows, all from one sample in a study of Ad26.COV2.S vaccination and SARS-CoV-2 variants. TCRdb keeps only in-frame clones here, not all; method: immunoSEQ multiplex PCR. The sample has about 470,000 clones; about 90% are singletons. Sequenced material: peripheral blood, taken in a trial of Ad26.COV2.S vaccine versus placebo. All receptors derive from a person between 18 and 65 years old who received the Ad26.COV2.S COVID-19 vaccine or a placebo. The CDR3 runs from the conserved cysteine through the conserved F or W. A D gene is named only where the DNA matches it firmly. Expanded clones are given a class, and other clones once, few, many or no size at all.

D: TRBD1; V: TRBV28; J: TRBJ1-5; size: -; CDR3: CASTTGTGGFGQPQHF; DNA: TGTGCCAGCACCACGGGGACAGGGGGCTTTGGACAGCCCCAGCATTTT
D: -; V: TRBV3-1/TRBV3-2; J: TRBJ2-3; size: -; CDR3: CASSQGKQLFRTDTQYF; DNA: TGTGCCAGCAGCCAAGGAAAACAGTTGTTCCGCACAGATACGCAGTATTTT
D: TRBD2; V: TRBV29-1; J: TRBJ2-7; size: -; CDR3: CSAAAGEMPGYEQYF; DNA: TGCAGCGCCGCAGCGGGAGAGATGCCAGGGTACGAGCAGTACTTC
D: -; V: TRBV7-3; J: TRBJ2-2; size: -; CDR3: CASSLQGPTGELFF; DNA: TGTGCCAGCAGCTTGCAGGGGCCCACCGGGGAGCTGTTTTTT
D: -; V: TRBV6-1; J: TRBJ1-1; size: -; CDR3: CASSEQPDTEAFF; DNA: TGTGCCAGCAGTGAACAACCCGACACTGAAGCTTTCTTT
D: -; V: TRBV20-1; J: TRBJ2-1; size: -; CDR3: CSAREINEQFF; DNA: TGCAGTGCTAGAGAAATCAATGAGCAGTTCTTC
D: TRBD1; V: TRBV19; J: TRBJ1-3; size: -; CDR3: CASSMRTGGRNTIYF; DNA: TGTGCCAGTAGTATGAGGACAGGGGGAAGAAACACCATATATTTT
D: TRBD1; V: TRBV5-6; J: TRBJ2-7; size: -; CDR3: CASGAGTGMYEQYF; DNA: TGTGCCAGCGGAGCCGGGACAGGGATGTACGAGCAGTACTTC
D: -; V: TRBV7-2; J: TRBJ2-1; size: -; CDR3: CASSLAKGKSYNEQFF; DNA: TGTGCCAGCAGCTTAGCGAAAGGAAAATCCTACAATGAGCAGTTCTTC
D: TRBD1; V: TRBV15; J: TRBJ2-7; size: few; CDR3: CATSRVGDRSYEQYF; DNA: TGTGCCACCAGCAGAGTCGGGGACAGGAGCTACGAGCAGTACTTC
D: -; V: TRBV27; J: TRBJ2-7; size: -; CDR3: CASAGLDTEQYF; DNA: TGTGCCAGCGCGGGACTGGATACCGAGCAGTACTTC
D: -; V: TRBV3-1/TRBV3-2; J: TRBJ2-6; size: once; CDR3: CASSPSTGANVLTF; DNA: TGTGCCAGCAGCCCCTCTACTGGGGCCAACGTCCTGACTTTC
D: TRBD2; V: TRBV9; J: TRBJ2-7; size: -; CDR3: CASSVEGTNSYEQYF; DNA: TGTGCCAGCAGCGTAGAGGGGACTAATTCCTACGAGCAGTACTTC
D: -; V: TRBV28; J: TRBJ2-3; size: -; CDR3: CASSFDPRRVSADTQYF; DNA: TGTGCCAGCAGTTTCGACCCAAGACGGGTTAGTGCAGATACGCAGTATTTT
D: TRBD2; V: TRBV7-2; J: TRBJ2-1; size: -; CDR3: CASSFAGGGYNEQFF; DNA: TGTGCCAGCAGCTTTGCGGGAGGAGGTTACAATGAGCAGTTCTTC
D: -; V: TRBV27; J: TRBJ2-7; size: few; CDR3: CASSLGILEYEQYF; DNA: TGTGCCAGCAGTTTAGGCATCCTGGAGTACGAGCAGTACTTC
D: -; V: TRBV5-8; J: TRBJ2-2; size: -; CDR3: CGVGLNTGELFF; DNA: TGTGGTGTAGGACTGAACACCGGGGAGCTGTTTTTT
D: TRBD1; V: TRBV19; J: TRBJ1-6; size: -; CDR3: CASRDDREATSPLHF; DNA: TGTGCCAGTAGGGACGACAGGGAGGCAACTTCACCCCTCCACTTT
D: TRBD2; V: TRBV7-6; J: TRBJ2-2; size: -; CDR3: CASSPGLAANPNTGELFF; DNA: TGTGCCAGCAGCCCGGGACTAGCGGCAAACCCGAACACCGGGGAGCTGTTTTTT
D: TRBD2; V: TRBV3-1/TRBV3-2; J: TRBJ2-5; size: -; CDR3: CASSQMIAGIQETQYF; DNA: TGTGCCAGCAGCCAAATGATAGCGGGGATCCAAGAGACCCAGTACTTC
D: TRBD2; V: TRBV10-3; J: TRBJ2-2; size: -; CDR3: CAISATGLAGGGGELFF; DNA: TGTGCCATCAGTGCCACCGGACTAGCGGGAGGTGGCGGGGAGCTGTTTTTT
D: -; V: TRBV13; J: TRBJ2-5; size: -; CDR3: CASSSRGGRETQYF; DNA: TGTGCCAGCAGCTCCAGGGGAGGTAGGGAGACCCAGTACTTC
D: -; V: TRBV11-2; J: TRBJ2-3; size: -; CDR3: CASSLAGVGDTQYF; DNA: TGTGCCAGCAGCTTAGCGGGAGTCGGAGATACGCAGTATTTT
D: -; V: TRBV9; J: TRBJ2-7; size: -; CDR3: CASSERGDRYEQYF; DNA: TGTGCCAGCAGCGAAAGGGGGGATAGGTACGAGCAGTACTTC
D: -; V: TRBV5-4; J: TRBJ1-2; size: -; CDR3: CASSLGAGDYGYTF; DNA: TGTGCCAGCAGCTTGGGGGCGGGGGACTATGGCTACACCTTC
D: -; V: TRBV9; J: TRBJ2-3; size: -; CDR3: CASGSAGADTQYF; DNA: TGTGCCAGCGGAAGTGCAGGAGCAGATACGCAGTATTTT
D: -; V: TRBV2; J: TRBJ1-6; size: -; CDR3: CASSYRESDSPLHF; DNA: TGTGCCAGCAGCTACAGGGAGTCGGATTCACCCCTCCACTTT
D: -; V: TRBV6-2/TRBV6-3; J: TRBJ2-1; size: -; CDR3: CASSTIMRGRQFF; DNA: TGTGCCAGCAGTACCATTATGCGGGGACGGCAGTTCTTC
D: -; V: TRBV28; J: TRBJ2-1; size: -; CDR3: CASSFLAPYNEQFF; DNA: TGTGCCAGCAGTTTTTTAGCTCCCTACAATGAGCAGTTCTTC
D: TRBD1; V: TRBV5-1; J: TRBJ2-1; size: -; CDR3: CASSLGRTGVDEQFF; DNA: TGCGCCAGCAGCTTGGGACGGACAGGTGTAGATGAGCAGTTCTTC
D: TRBD1; V: TRBV13; J: TRBJ1-6; size: -; CDR3: CASSLDRGNNSPLHF; DNA: TGTGCCAGCAGCTTGGACAGGGGGAATAATTCACCCCTCCACTTT
D: -; V: TRBV9; J: TRBJ2-1; size: -; CDR3: CASSRSYNEQFF; DNA: TGTGCCAGCAGCAGGTCCTACAATGAGCAGTTCTTC
D: -; V: TRBV28; J: TRBJ2-3; size: -; CDR3: CASSLSGTDTQYF; DNA: TGTGCCAGCAGCTTAAGCGGAACAGATACGCAGTATTTT
D: -; V: TRBV19; J: TRBJ2-3; size: -; CDR3: CASSIQGSTDTQYF; DNA: TGTGCCAGTAGTATCCAGGGAAGCACAGATACGCAGTATTTT
D: TRBD2; V: TRBV9; J: TRBJ2-5; size: -; CDR3: CASSVEVGGPYEQYF; DNA: TGTGCCAGCAGCGTAGAGGTGGGAGGGCCTTATGAGCAGTACTTC
D: -; V: TRBV7-9; J: TRBJ2-3; size: -; CDR3: CASRWTTDTQYF; DNA: TGTGCCAGCAGGTGGACCACAGATACGCAGTATTTT
D: -; V: TRBV6-2/TRBV6-3; J: TRBJ1-5; size: few; CDR3: CASSSRQNSNQPQHF; DNA: TGTGCCAGCAGTTCCCGACAGAATAGCAATCAGCCCCAGCATTTT
D: -; V: TRBV28; J: TRBJ1-6; size: -; CDR3: CASTTGHPNSPLHF; DNA: TGTGCCAGCACCACGGGACACCCTAATTCACCCCTCCACTTT
D: TRBD1; V: TRBV7-2; J: TRBJ1-2; size: -; CDR3: CASSQGQTGGYTF; DNA: TGTGCCAGCAGCCAGGGACAGACGGGAGGCTACACCTTC
D: -; V: TRBV12-3/TRBV12-4; J: TRBJ2-2; size: -; CDR3: CASSLTGSGELFF; DNA: TGTGCCAGCAGCCTGACAGGCTCCGGGGAGCTGTTTTTT
D: TRBD2; V: TRBV6-5; J: TRBJ2-7; size: -; CDR3: CASSYNPGLSEYEQYF; DNA: TGTGCCAGCAGTTACAATCCGGGACTATCAGAATACGAGCAGTACTTC
D: -; V: TRBV2; J: TRBJ2-2; size: once; CDR3: CASSPDGIGELFF; DNA: TGTGCCAGCAGTCCTGACGGGATCGGGGAGCTGTTTTTT
D: -; V: TRBV28; J: TRBJ1-6; size: once; CDR3: CASSLVSRESPLHF; DNA: TGTGCCAGCAGTTTGGTGAGCAGGGAGTCACCCCTCCACTTT
D: -; V: TRBV4-2; J: TRBJ2-4; size: -; CDR3: CASSQDARGSYIQYF; DNA: TGTGCCAGCAGCCAAGATGCGCGGGGTAGCTACATTCAGTACTTC
D: -; V: TRBV7-8; J: TRBJ2-1; size: -; CDR3: CASRLLGGGDNEQFF; DNA: TGTGCCAGCAGGCTACTCGGAGGAGGGGATAATGAGCAGTTCTTC
D: TRBD2; V: TRBV27; J: TRBJ2-1; size: -; CDR3: CASSFGSSGFHNEQFF; DNA: TGTGCCAGCAGTTTTGGGTCTAGCGGTTTTCACAATGAGCAGTTCTTC
D: TRBD1; V: TRBV7-2; J: TRBJ1-4; size: few; CDR3: CASTLTGTGVEKLFF; DNA: TGTGCCAGCACCCTAACCGGGACAGGGGTGGAAAAACTGTTTTTT
D: -; V: TRBV3-1/TRBV3-2; J: TRBJ1-5; size: -; CDR3: CASSQVPWNQPQHF; DNA: TGTGCCAGCAGCCAAGTTCCCTGGAATCAGCCCCAGCATTTT
D: -; V: TRBV27; J: TRBJ2-2; size: -; CDR3: CASSLSSSGELFF; DNA: TGTGCCAGCAGTTTAAGTTCGTCCGGGGAGCTGTTTTTT